This T cell receptor beta chain is drawn from a study of T cells in Graves' hyperthyroidism and ophthalmopathy. In its sample, this clonotype was seen many times. The TCR beta CDR3 regions underwent amplification using RNA transcripts as the source. The HTBI primer set drove a first-round RT-PCR of the TCR CDR3. TCRdb re-analysed the multiplex PCR reads in MiXCR, keeping a single row per CDR3 protein. In the table there are about 640,000 distinct CDR3 sequences, more than 14% of which are singletons. V lost 4 bases and J 9 bases, leaving 13 bases between the germline ends. Germline lookup yields CDR1 DFQATT and CDR2 SNEGSKA (reference sequence). This CDR3 has 11 amino acids.

Sequencing was carried out using blood. This rearrangement joins TRBV20-1 to TRBJ2-7; possible D gene TRBD1, 5 bases. The sequence derives from a woman between 45 and 60 years old with Graves' ophthalmopathy. CDR3 DNA sequence: TGCAGTGCTATCCAGGGTTTGTGGCAGTACTTC. Residues: CSAIQGLWQYF.